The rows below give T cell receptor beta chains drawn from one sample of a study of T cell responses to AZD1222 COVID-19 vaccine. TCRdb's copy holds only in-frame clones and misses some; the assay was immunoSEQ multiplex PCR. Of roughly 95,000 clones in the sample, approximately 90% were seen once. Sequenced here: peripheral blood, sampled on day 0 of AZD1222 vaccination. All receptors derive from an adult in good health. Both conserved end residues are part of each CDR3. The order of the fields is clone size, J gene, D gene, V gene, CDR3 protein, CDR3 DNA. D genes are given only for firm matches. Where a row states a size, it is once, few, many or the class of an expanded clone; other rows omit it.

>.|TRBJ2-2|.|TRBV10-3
CAIRPTMGDTGELFF
TGTGCCATCAGACCTACCATGGGGGACACCGGGGAGCTGTTTTTT
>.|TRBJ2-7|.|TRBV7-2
CASSHRGGSYEQYF
TGTGCCAGCAGTCACAGGGGGGGATCGTACGAGCAGTACTTC
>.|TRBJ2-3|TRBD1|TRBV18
CASSPRGGAGDTQYF
TGTGCCAGCTCACCTCGAGGGGGCGCGGGAGATACGCAGTATTTT
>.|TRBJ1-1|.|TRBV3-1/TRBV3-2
CASSQGRAEAFF
TGTGCCAGCAGCCAAGGTAGGGCTGAAGCTTTCTTT
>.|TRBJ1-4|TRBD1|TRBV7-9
CASSPGTVGEKLFF
TGTGCCAGCAGCCCCGGGACAGTCGGTGAAAAACTGTTTTTT
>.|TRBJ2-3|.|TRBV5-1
CASSLRQDEADTQYF
TGCGCCAGCAGCTTGCGGCAGGATGAGGCAGATACGCAGTATTTT
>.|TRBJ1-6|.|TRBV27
CASSFSGRSALHF
TGTGCCAGCAGTTTTTCGGGCAGGTCGGCACTCCACTTT
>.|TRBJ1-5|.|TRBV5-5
CASSPTGTSNQPQHF
TGTGCCAGCAGCCCAACAGGAACCAGCAATCAGCCCCAGCATTTT
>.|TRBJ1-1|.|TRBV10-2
CASSDNLESGAFF
TGCGCCAGCAGTGATAATCTGGAAAGCGGAGCTTTCTTT
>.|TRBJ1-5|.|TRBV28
CASTRGADSNQPQHF
TGTGCCAGCACCCGGGGGGCGGATAGCAATCAGCCCCAGCATTTT
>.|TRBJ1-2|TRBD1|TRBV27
CASSLGQDYGYTF
TGTGCCAGCAGTTTGGGACAGGACTATGGCTACACCTTC
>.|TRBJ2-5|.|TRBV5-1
CATSLSKGEETQYF
TGCGCCACCTCCCTTTCGAAGGGCGAAGAGACCCAGTACTTC
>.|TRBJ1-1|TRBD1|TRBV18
CASTGGLNTEAFF
TGTGCCAGCACAGGGGGTCTGAACACTGAAGCTTTCTTT
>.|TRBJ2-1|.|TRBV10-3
CAISEGDEQFF
TGTGCCATCAGTGAAGGGGATGAGCAGTTCTTC
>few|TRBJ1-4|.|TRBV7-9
CASSLVEKLFF
TGTGCCAGCAGCTTAGTCGAAAAACTGTTTTTT
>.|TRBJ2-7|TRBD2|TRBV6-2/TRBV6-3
CASSRTSGRPYEQYF
TGTGCCAGCAGCAGAACTAGCGGGAGACCTTACGAGCAGTACTTC
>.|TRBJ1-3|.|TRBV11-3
CASSLNSGNTIYF
TGTGCCAGCAGCTTAAACTCTGGAAACACCATATATTTT
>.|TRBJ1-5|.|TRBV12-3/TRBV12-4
CASSLKGDQPQHF
TGTGCCAGCAGTTTAAAAGGGGATCAGCCCCAGCATTTT
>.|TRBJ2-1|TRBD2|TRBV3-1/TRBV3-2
CASSQGLAEYNEQFF
TGTGCCAGCAGCCAAGGACTAGCGGAGTACAATGAGCAGTTCTTC
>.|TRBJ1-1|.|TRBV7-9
CASSLSVDTEAFF
TGTGCCAGCAGTTTAAGCGTTGACACTGAAGCTTTCTTT
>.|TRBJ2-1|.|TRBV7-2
CASSLARRNNEQFF
TGTGCCAGCAGCTTGGCCCGTCGAAACAATGAGCAGTTCTTC
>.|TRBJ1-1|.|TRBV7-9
CASSLGKVSTSFF
TGTGCCAGCAGCTTGGGTAAGGTCAGCACGTCTTTCTTT
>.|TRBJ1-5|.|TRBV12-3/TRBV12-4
CASSVNNQPQHF
TGTGCCAGCAGTGTTAACAATCAGCCCCAGCATTTT